This is a list of T cell receptor beta chains from one sample in a study of early T cells in non-severe SARS-CoV-2 infection. TCRdb re-analysed the 5' RACE reads in MiXCR, keeping a single row per CDR3 protein. In the table there are roughly 65,000 distinct CDR3 sequences, roughly a tenth of which are singletons. What was sequenced was whole blood. The receptors were gathered from an adult who was a healthcare worker with PCR-confirmed SARS-CoV-2 infection or an uninfected control (not recorded which). Each CDR3 is given with its conserved first and last residue. The D gene is left open where the match is weak. Clone sizes are given selectively: once, few, many, or a class where the clone is expanded.

j_gene | d_gene | abundance | v_gene | len | CDR3aa | CDR3nt
TRBJ2-3 | TRBD2 | many | TRBV7-2 | 16 | CASSPPRLADKHTQYF | TGTGCCAGCAGCCCACCCAGACTAGCGGACAAGCATACGCAGTATTTT
TRBJ2-5 | NA | few | TRBV20-1 | 11 | CSARAEGTQYF | TGCAGTGCTAGAGCCGAGGGGACCCAGTACTTC
TRBJ1-1 | TRBD1 | few | TRBV5-1 | 14 | CASSLTGQGAEAFF | TGCGCCAGCAGCTTGACAGGGCAGGGGGCTGAAGCTTTCTTT
TRBJ1-5 | NA | NA | TRBV18 | 12 | CASGSSNQPQHF | TGTGCCAGCGGCTCTAGCAATCAGCCCCAGCATTTT
TRBJ2-7 | TRBD1 | NA | TRBV10-1 | 13 | CASSAQGMGEQYF | TGCGCCAGCAGTGCACAGGGGATGGGCGAGCAGTACTTC
TRBJ2-5 | NA | many | TRBV28 | 14 | CASSLWDGKETQYF | TGTGCCAGCAGTTTATGGGACGGAAAAGAGACCCAGTACTTC
TRBJ2-1 | TRBD1 | few | TRBV20-1 | 14 | CSATGTGGIYEQFF | TGCAGTGCTACCGGGACAGGGGGCATCTATGAGCAGTTCTTC
TRBJ2-2 | NA | many | TRBV20-1 | 16 | CSARDFTAANTGELFF | TGCAGTGCTAGAGATTTCACGGCCGCGAACACCGGGGAGCTGTTTTTT
TRBJ1-2 | NA | NA | TRBV9 | 11 | CARNCLNGYTF | TGTGCCAGAAACTGTTTGAATGGCTACACCTTC
TRBJ2-1 | NA | NA | TRBV6-4 | 13 | CASSPGAQDEQFF | TGTGCCAGCAGTCCAGGGGCGCAGGATGAGCAGTTCTTC
TRBJ2-7 | NA | many | TRBV5-1 | 14 | CASSLGSNTYEQYF | TGCGCCAGCAGCTTGGGAAGTAACACCTACGAGCAGTACTTC
TRBJ2-7 | TRBD2 | NA | TRBV7-9 | 14 | CASSSGIEIRELYF | TGTGCCAGCAGCAGCGGGATTGAGATTCGCGAGCTGTACTTC
TRBJ2-7 | TRBD2 | few | TRBV20-1 | 16 | CSATDPTSGTTYEQYF | TGCAGTGCCACCGACCCGACTAGCGGGACAACCTACGAGCAGTACTTC
TRBJ1-1 | NA | few | TRBV28 | 13 | CASFTQANTEAFF | TGTGCCAGCTTCACGCAGGCGAACACTGAAGCTTTCTTT
TRBJ2-7 | NA | many | TRBV27 | 14 | CASSSGLLSYEQYF | TGTGCCAGCAGTTCCGGCCTCCTATCCTACGAGCAGTACTTC
TRBJ2-3 | TRBD1 | NA | TRBV11-3 | 15 | CASSGGQGNTDTQYF | TGTGCCAGCAGCGGAGGACAGGGGAACACAGATACGCAGTATTTT
TRBJ2-3 | TRBD1 | NA | TRBV2 | 14 | CASSGGGDTDTQYF | TGTGCCAGCAGTGGAGGGGGCGATACAGATACGCAGTATTTT
TRBJ1-4 | NA | many | TRBV19 | 14 | CASRQGFANEKLFF | TGTGCCAGTAGGCAGGGGTTCGCTAATGAAAAACTGTTTTTT
TRBJ2-1 | NA | few | TRBV6-1 | 16 | CASSDRVWGTYNEQFF | TGTGCCAGCAGTGACAGGGTTTGGGGGACCTACAATGAGCAGTTCTTC
TRBJ2-1 | NA | many | TRBV29-1 | 11 | CSVGYLNEQFF | TGCAGCGTTGGGTACCTCAATGAGCAGTTCTTC
TRBJ2-7 | NA | few | TRBV20-1 | 13 | CSASMARTYEQYF | TGCAGTGCTAGTATGGCCCGAACCTACGAGCAGTACTTC
TRBJ2-1 | NA | few | TRBV12-3/TRBV12-4 | 12 | CASRGEGNEQFF | TGTGCCAGCAGGGGAGAGGGGAATGAGCAGTTCTTC
TRBJ1-1 | TRBD1 | NA | TRBV4-3 | 18 | CASSPSESYRGVNTEAFF | TGCGCCAGCAGCCCAAGCGAGTCCTACAGGGGGGTGAATACTGAAGCTTTCTTT
TRBJ2-1 | NA | NA | TRBV7-9 | 12 | CASSYRDHEQFF | TGTGCCAGCAGCTATAGAGATCATGAGCAGTTCTTC
TRBJ2-2 | NA | few | TRBV27 | 14 | CASSPSGAAGELFF | TGTGCCAGCAGTCCATCGGGAGCGGCCGGGGAGCTGTTTTTT
TRBJ2-3 | TRBD1 | NA | TRBV7-2 | 16 | CASSLGGTGRADTQYF | TGTGCCAGCAGCTTAGGCGGGACAGGGCGCGCAGATACGCAGTATTTT
TRBJ2-1 | TRBD2 | NA | TRBV9 | 13 | CASSAGLADEQFF | TGTGCCAGCAGCGCCGGACTAGCCGATGAGCAGTTCTTC
TRBJ1-6 | TRBD1 | many | TRBV6-6 | 14 | CASSYSGQDLTLHF | TGTGCCAGCAGTTACTCGGGACAGGATTTAACCCTCCACTTT
TRBJ1-2 | NA | many | TRBV28 | 14 | CASSARELLYGYTF | TGTGCCAGCAGCGCCCGAGAACTTCTCTATGGCTACACCTTC
TRBJ2-7 | NA | NA | TRBV6-1 | 12 | CASSSTGLEQYF | TGTGCCAGCAGCTCGACAGGTCTCGAGCAGTACTTC